This is a list of T cell receptor beta chains from one sample in a study of T cells in Graves' hyperthyroidism and ophthalmopathy. TCRdb fed the multiplex PCR reads into MiXCR, producing one record per CDR3 protein. In the table there are around 350,000 distinct CDR3 sequences, about a fifth of which are singletons. Material: blood. Receptor source: a woman in her late teens or twenties with Graves' hyperthyroidism. Both conserved end residues are part of each CDR3. A D gene is named only where the DNA matches it firmly. Clone sizes are given selectively: once, few, many, or a class where the clone is expanded.

V gene,J gene,D gene,clone size,CDR3 DNA,CDR3 protein
TRBV28,TRBJ2-7,NA,NA,TGTGCCAGCATTAGCGACTCCTACGAGCAGTACTTC,CASISDSYEQYF
TRBV3-1,TRBJ1-2,TRBD1,many,TGTGCCAGCAGACCTTTTTTACAGGGGGGAGGCTACACCTTC,CASRPFLQGGGYTF
TRBV24-1,TRBJ2-5,NA,many,TGTGCCACCAGTGACCCACGAACGGAAGAAGAGACCCAGTACTTC,CATSDPRTEEETQYF
TRBV4-1,TRBJ2-7,TRBD1,many,TGCGCCAGCAGCCAAGGGACAGGTCCACGCTACGAGCAGTACTTC,CASSQGTGPRYEQYF
TRBV12-5,TRBJ2-3,NA,few,TGTGCTAGCCGAGCACCAACTAGTCCCACGCAGTATTTT,CASRAPTSPTQYF
TRBV24-1,TRBJ2-5,TRBD1,NA,TGTGCCACCAGTGATACCGGACAGGGGTCAGAGACCCAGTACTTC,CATSDTGQGSETQYF
TRBV28,TRBJ1-6,TRBD1,many,TGTGCCAGCTACCCGGCCGGGACAGACGTCTCACCCCTCCACTTT,CASYPAGTDVSPLHF
TRBV12-3/TRBV12-4,TRBJ2-5,TRBD1,many,TGTGCCAGCGGAGGACAGGGTCTCCAAGAGACCCAGTACTTC,CASGGQGLQETQYF
TRBV24-1,TRBJ1-1,TRBD1,many,TGTGCCACCAGTGATTCAGGGGGATTGTTCAACACTGAAGCTTTCTTT,CATSDSGGLFNTEAFF
TRBV5-1,TRBJ2-1,TRBD2,NA,TGCGCCAGCAGCGTCCTAGCGGGGGGATACAATGAGCAGTTCTTC,CASSVLAGGYNEQFF
TRBV28,TRBJ1-2,NA,many,TGTGCCAGCAGAGGACCTTTAGGGGATGGCTACACCTTC,CASRGPLGDGYTF
TRBV7-8,TRBJ1-2,NA,many,TGTGCCAGCAGCTTAGCGGGAAAGGCGTCGTTGGGTGGCTACACCTTC,CASSLAGKASLGGYTF
TRBV5-1,TRBJ1-1,NA,many,TGCGCCAGCAGCCCTCGGGGACGGGGCACTGAAGCTTTCTTT,CASSPRGRGTEAFF
TRBV11-2,TRBJ2-2,TRBD2,many,TGTGCCAGCAGCTCCAGCGGGGGGGCGGGAAACACCGGGGAGCTGTTTTTT,CASSSSGGAGNTGELFF
TRBV5-1,TRBJ2-3,NA,many,TGCGCCAGCAGCTCGGGGGCGCGTAGCACAGATACGCAGTATTTT,CASSSGARSTDTQYF
TRBV27,TRBJ1-5,NA,NA,TGTGCCAGCAGTTTAGGAGGGGTCGACAATCAGCCCCAGCATTTT,CASSLGGVDNQPQHF
TRBV28,TRBJ1-3,NA,many,TGTGCCAGCAGTTTTGCAGGGGCTGGTGGAAACACCATATATTTT,CASSFAGAGGNTIYF
TRBV15,TRBJ2-2,NA,few,TGTGCCACCAGCAGAGATGAACCCAGGGGCGCGAACACCGGGGAGCTGTTTTTT,CATSRDEPRGANTGELFF
TRBV7-8,TRBJ2-7,TRBD1,many,TGTGCCAGCAGCGCCCGGACAGGGCCCTACGAGCAGTACTTC,CASSARTGPYEQYF
TRBV6-2/TRBV6-3,TRBJ1-1,TRBD1,many,TGTGCCAGCAGTTACCTCTATCCGGGACAGGGGAGGAGAAACACTGAAGCTTTCTTT,CASSYLYPGQGRRNTEAFF
TRBV6-1,TRBJ1-2,TRBD1,many,TGTGCCCGCAGTCCACTCACAGGGGCGCGGAACTATGGCTACACCTTC,CARSPLTGARNYGYTF
TRBV24-1,TRBJ2-7,NA,many,TGTGCCACCAGTGACTCCGCGGATTGGGGCGAGCAGTACTTC,CATSDSADWGEQYF